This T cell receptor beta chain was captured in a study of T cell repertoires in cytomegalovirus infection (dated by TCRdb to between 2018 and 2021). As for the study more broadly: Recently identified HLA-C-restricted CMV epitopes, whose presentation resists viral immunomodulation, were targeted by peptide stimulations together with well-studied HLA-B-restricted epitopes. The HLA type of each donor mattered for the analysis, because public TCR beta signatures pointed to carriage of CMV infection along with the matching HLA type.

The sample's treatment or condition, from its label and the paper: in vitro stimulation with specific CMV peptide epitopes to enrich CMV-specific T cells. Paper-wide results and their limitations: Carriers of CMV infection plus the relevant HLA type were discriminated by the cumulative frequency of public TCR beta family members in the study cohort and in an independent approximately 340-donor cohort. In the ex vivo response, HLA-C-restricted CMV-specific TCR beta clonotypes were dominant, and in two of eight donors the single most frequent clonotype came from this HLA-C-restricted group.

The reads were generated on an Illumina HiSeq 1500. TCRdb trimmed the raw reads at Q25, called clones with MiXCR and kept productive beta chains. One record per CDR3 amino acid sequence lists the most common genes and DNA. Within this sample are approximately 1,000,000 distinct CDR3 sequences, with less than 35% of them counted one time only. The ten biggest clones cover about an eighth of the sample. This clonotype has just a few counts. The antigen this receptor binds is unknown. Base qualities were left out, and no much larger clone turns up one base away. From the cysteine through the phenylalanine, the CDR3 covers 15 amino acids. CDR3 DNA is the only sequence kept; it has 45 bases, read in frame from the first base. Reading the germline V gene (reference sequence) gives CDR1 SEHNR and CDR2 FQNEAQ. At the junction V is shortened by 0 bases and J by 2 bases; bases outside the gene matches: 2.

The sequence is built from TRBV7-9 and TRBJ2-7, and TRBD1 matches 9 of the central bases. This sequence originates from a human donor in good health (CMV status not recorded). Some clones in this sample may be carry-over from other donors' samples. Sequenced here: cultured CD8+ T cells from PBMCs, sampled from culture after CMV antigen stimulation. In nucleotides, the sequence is TGTGCCAGCAGCTTAGCGGGACAGGGTACCTACGAGCAGTACTTC. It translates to CASSLAGQGTYEQYF.